This T cell receptor (beta chain) was observed in a study of beta chain features in type 1 diabetes. Findings of the study overall: Moderately but significantly shorter TCRB CDR3s were found in Type 1 diabetes patients in all four CD4+ subsets.

CDR1 is MDHEN and CDR2 is SYDVKM in the germline V gene. This CDR3 spans 12 amino acids. V was trimmed by 5 bases and J by 3 bases, leaving 5 bases between them. This clone was counted between two and nine times. Antigen: not known. Heparinised blood was drawn once per donor, averaging roughly 120 mL. Reverse transcription of all isolated RNA meant that expressed TCRB transcripts were sequenced. Naive, central memory and regulatory T cell samples came to a mean of approximately 3.57 million reads. Clones were read by immunoSEQ multiplex PCR, and TCRdb kept only the in-frame ones, dropping some. The table records under 400,000 clones, around an eighth of them present only once.

The material sequenced was naive CD4+ T cells from blood. The J gene is TRBJ2-1, the V gene TRBV28; D is unresolved. This clonotype originated in a woman younger than 35 with type 1 diabetes. DNA for the CDR3: TGTGCCAGCAGTCCAGACTACAATGAGCAGTTCTTC. Protein: CASSPDYNEQFF.